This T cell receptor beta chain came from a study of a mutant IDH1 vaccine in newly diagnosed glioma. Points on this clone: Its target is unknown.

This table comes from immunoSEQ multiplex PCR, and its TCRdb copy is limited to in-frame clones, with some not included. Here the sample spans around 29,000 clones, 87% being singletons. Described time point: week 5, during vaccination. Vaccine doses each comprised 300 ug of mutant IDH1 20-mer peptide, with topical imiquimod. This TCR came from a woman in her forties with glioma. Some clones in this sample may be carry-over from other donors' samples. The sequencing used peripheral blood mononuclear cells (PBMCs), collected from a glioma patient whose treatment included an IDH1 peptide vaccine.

CDR3 sequence (DNA): TGTGCCTGGAGTGCTTTCGACAGGACCCTAGCCAAAAACATTCAGTACTTC. It yields the protein CAWSAFDRTLAKNIQYF. The gene calls are TRBV30 and TRBJ2-4; D might be TRBD1 (6 bases). In germline, CDR1 is GTSNPN, CDR2 SVGIG (reference sequence). CDR3 size: 17 residues. Trimming pared 1 base from V and 0 bases from J, leaving 16 bases between. The full variable domain, its missing parts supplied by reference TRBV30 and TRBJ2-4, is SQTIHQWPATLVQPVGSPLSLECTVEGTSNPNLYWYRQAAGRGLQLLFYSVGIGQISSEVPQNLSASRPQDRQFILSSKKLLLSDSGFYLCAWSAFDRTLAKNIQYFGAGTRLSVL.